This T cell receptor beta chain was captured in a study of shared clonotypes between healthy human individuals (dated by TCRdb to 2018 to 2020). Notes on the research overall: A couple of women and three men aged 18 to 49 years were included in the cohort. Per donor, three plates each were used for CD4 naive and CD4 memory, two for CD8 naive, and one for CD8 memory. To estimate repertoire size and how much clonotypes are shared between individuals, the study performed deep sequencing of blood TCR repertoires from about five healthy adults. Libraries were prepared and TCR repertoires were sequenced by different laboratories using diverse techniques, in order to increase sequencing depth and limit assay-specific biases. Leukapheresis yielded between about 0.85 and 10 billion PBMCs per donor.

TCR CDR3 regions were amplified from genomic DNA by multiplex PCR using the deep immunoSEQ assay. Genomic DNA extracted from each cell subset was distributed evenly over all wells of several immunoSEQ 96-well plates, and each plate served as one replicate. For sorted subsets, each replicate PCR was loaded with approximately 0.2 ug genomic DNA, equivalent to about 33,000 T cell genomes. Purified libraries were measured with a Qubit 3.0 fluorometer, size-checked on a Bioanalyzer 2100, and measured again with the KAPA Library Quantification kit. Each immunoSEQ 96-well plate was sequenced on its own single-read 150-cycle Illumina NextSeq 550 flow cell. The authors' pipeline ran thus. Because the immunoSEQ output held only junctional sequences and lacked quality scores, the filtering could not match the filtering applied to full-length reads. To assign V/J genes and CDR3, sequences were annotated against IMGT germline references using PyIR, a Python wrapper for IgBLAST v1.9. Reads with weak V/J assignments (E-value above 1e-6), missing CDR3, stop codons, out-of-frame junctions, or ambiguous translated residues were removed. V3J clonotypes were defined by identical inferred V gene, J gene, and CDR3 amino acid sequence. Percentage overlap between repertoires was calculated by dividing the number of shared unique clonotypes by the size of the smaller repertoire. Repertoire richness was assessed with RTK rarefaction, the Chao1 estimator, and Recon v2.1 estimates of unobserved clonotypes. OLGA was used to compute generation probabilities for all TCRbeta clonotypes that the gDNA method yielded from a few donors. Imported from immuneACCESS, the table was reduced by TCRdb to in-frame sequences with V and J called. These copies leave out some clones; in studies compared against another copy, an unresolved V gene accounts for under half, and the cause of the remainder is not known. For V, J and clone size, that table is used; D and trimming come from the DNA. In all, the sample holds approximately 2,300,000 clones, and about nine tenths of those were seen once. The top ten constitute approximately 0.39% of the sample.

The paper's findings and limits, for the study overall: Clonotypes shared by all four sorted-subset donors showed higher generation probabilities than non-shared clonotypes. Pairwise subsampling led to the expectation that sequencing depth would affect the degree of clonotype sharing among donors. Naive subsets generally had larger estimated clonotype richness than memory subsets. Across four donors, about 5.2% of naive CD4, approximately 4% of naive CD8, approximately 2.5% of memory CD4, and over 0.35% of memory CD8 clonotypes were shared. Because the study included only a small number of donors, the genetic and exposure-history diversity represented was limited. Sampling was limited to blood, and TCR repertoires in tissue likely differ from TCR repertoires in blood. Incomplete sequencing was indicated by rarefaction of sorted-subset datasets, despite the large sequencing depth.

Comments on this clone: Its specific antigen is unknown. Per-nucleotide qualities are absent, and no much larger clonotype sits a single base away.

CDR1 and CDR2 are read off the germline V gene as MDHEN and SYDVKM. The CDR3 starts with the cysteine, ends with the phenylalanine, and has 15 residues. The entry retains the CDR3 DNA only, 45 bases that are in frame from base 1. V loses 3 bases, J loses 5 bases, and the germline ends lie 17 bases apart. The donors were healthy, HIV-negative adults with no recently reported acute infections or vaccinations. Only Caucasian adults living in Nashville, Tennessee, USA were represented among the donors. CD4+ T cells were enriched through magnetic negative selection, after which naive cells were positively selected on CD45RA and the remaining negative fraction served as the memory subset. Blood was collected by leukapheresis, and PBMCs were isolated by Ficoll-Histopaque density gradient centrifugation and then cryopreserved in liquid nitrogen vapor phase. Purity and quantity of every magnetically sorted T cell population were checked by analytical flow cytometry. Genomic DNA was isolated from each sorted fraction and quantified by UV absorbance on a Nanodrop 2000c.

What was sequenced was naive CD4+ T cells from PBMCs. The cell subset or site label on this specimen signifies: CD45RA+ positively selected. This clonotype was sampled from a man aged 18 to 35 in good health. Some clones in this sample may be carry-over from other donors' samples. The chain is assembled from TRBV28 and TRBJ2-7, with the identity of the D gene unclear. The CDR3 protein: CASSFRGIGGDEQYF. The sequence in DNA is TGTGCCAGCAGTTTTCGAGGAATCGGTGGGGACGAGCAGTACTTC.